The 13 T cell receptor beta chains presented below share a single source sample, sequenced in a study of T cells in Graves' hyperthyroidism and ophthalmopathy. Amplification targeted TCR beta CDR3 regions from RNA transcripts. RT-PCR in the first round (using the HTBI primer set) targeted the TCR CDR3. MiXCR was run by TCRdb on the multiplex PCR reads, yielding one entry per CDR3 protein. Of about 560,000 distinct CDR3 sequences listed, over 15% are singletons. Source material: blood. The receptors shown here come from a woman aged 18-30 years with Graves' hyperthyroidism.

The chain is built from TRBV7-2 and TRBJ2-6; 8 nucleotides line up with TRBD1. The V gene's germline CDR1 is SGHTA and CDR2 FQGNSA. CDR3 size: 20 residues. With 5 bases clipped from V and 0 bases from J, the junction kept 15 bases outside the gene matches. The CDR3 bases are TGTGCCAGCAGCCTACTGACGTGGACAGGGAGAGTCTCTGGGGCCAACGTCCTGACTTTC. This sequence encodes CASSLLTWTGRVSGANVLTF. The full variable domain, in which reference TRBV7-2 and TRBJ2-6 provide the parts outside the CDR3, is GAGVSQSPSNKVTEKGKDVELRCDPISGHTALYWYRQSLGQGLEFLIYFQGNSAPDKSGLPSDRFSAERTGGSVSTLTIQRTQQEDSAVYLCASSLLTWTGRVSGANVLTFGAGSRLTVL.

V usage is TRBV9 and J usage is TRBJ1-4; no clear D. CDR3 size: 13 residues. V was cut by 2 bases and J by 8 bases, with 10 bases left in between. CDR1 is SGDLS, CDR2 YYNGEE, per germline. The CDR3 spells CASSVDGREKLFF. For the CDR3, the DNA is TGTGCCAGCAGCGTCGACGGCAGAGAAAAACTGTTTTTT.

The gene calls are TRBV20-1 and TRBJ2-5, with 8 bases fitting TRBD2. The CDR3 spans 14 residues. With 3 bases clipped from V and 4 bases from J, the junction kept 7 bases outside the gene matches. The germline CDR1 and CDR2 sequences are DFQATT and SNEGSKA (reference sequence). The DNA of the CDR3 is TGCAGTGCTAGGGCGGGGGGTGGGGGAGAGACCCAGTACTTC. Protein: CSARAGGGGETQYF.

This clonotype was detected ten times or more. The gene calls are TRBV2 and TRBJ1-1; no reliable D call. The CDR3 is 12 residues long. Trimming took 2 bases from V and 8 from J, leaving 9 bases between them. Germline CDR1 SNHLY, CDR2 FYNNEI. The CDR3 protein is CASSERAQEAFF. DNA for the CDR3: TGTGCCAGCAGTGAAAGGGCACAAGAAGCTTTCTTT.

In its sample, this clonotype was seen a few times. The chain combines TRBV4-1 with TRBJ1-1; tentatively, D is TRBD1 (5 bases). The germline V gene has CDR1 MGHRA and CDR2 YSYEKL. The V gene lost 1 base and the J gene lost 4 bases, with 19 bases spanning the gap. CDR3 length: 17 residues. The CDR3 loop is CASSQAGAPWYGTEAFF. CDR3 nucleotide sequence: TGCGCCAGCAGCCAAGCCGGGGCGCCCTGGTATGGCACTGAAGCTTTCTTT.

The sample holds one count of this clonotype. The chain carries TRBV29-1 and TRBJ2-7; D might be TRBD2 (6 bases). Trimming stripped 5 bases from V and 7 bases from J, with 15 bases between. This CDR3 has 12 residues. Per germline, CDR1 SQVTM and CDR2 ANQGSEA. The CDR3 DNA follows: TGCAGCGTTAGTCGAGGGCTAGCGGAGCAGTACTTC. As protein: CSVSRGLAEQYF.

This sequence joins TRBV5-1 and TRBJ1-4; D call uncertain. This CDR3 has 14 residues. CDR1 and CDR2 (germline): SGHRS, YFSETQ. The germline V and J ends were trimmed by 4 bases and 8 bases, with 15 bases remaining between them. CDR3 DNA: TGCGCCAGCAGCCGAGGAGCTGGAGGGGAAAAACTGTTTTTT. This gives the protein CASSRGAGGEKLFF.

This clonotype was observed many times. The genes are TRBV7-8 and TRBJ2-7; 8 bases line up with TRBD1. With V trimmed by 5 bases and J by 7 bases, 7 bases remained unmatched. Per the germline V gene, CDR1 is SGHVS and CDR2 is FQNEAQ. The CDR3 spans 13 residues. CDR3 sequence reads: CASSPTGVGEQYF. CDR3 nucleotides: TGTGCCAGCAGCCCGACAGGGGTTGGGGAGCAGTACTTC.

This clonotype was seen at least ten times. This chain connects TRBV7-2 to TRBJ1-1, with D tentatively TRBD1 (5 bases). The V end was cut by 2 bases, the J end by 7 bases, with 20 bases between. The CDR3 runs 16 residues. Germline V CDR1 and CDR2: SGHTA, FQGNSA. The CDR3 loop reads CASSLRGESVPYEAFF. CDR3 nucleotide sequence: TGTGCCAGCAGCTTAAGGGGAGAGTCAGTTCCATATGAAGCTTTCTTT.

CDR3 loop: CSAREGGGFYEQYF. CDR3 DNA sequence: TGCAGTGCTAGAGAAGGAGGCGGTTTCTACGAGCAGTACTTC. V and J are TRBV20-1 and TRBJ2-7; tentative D call: TRBD2 (5 bases). Germline CDR1 is DFQATT and CDR2 is SNEGSKA (reference sequence). CDR3 size: 14 residues. V was trimmed by 0 bases and J by 3 bases, leaving 12 bases between them.

There are many counts of this clonotype. This chain links TRBV20-1 with TRBJ2-7; possibly TRBD2 for D (5 bases). V was cut by 0 bases and J by 9 bases, with 18 bases left in between. This CDR3 is built from 14 residues. Germline lookup yields CDR1 DFQATT and CDR2 SNEGSKA (reference sequence). CDR3 loop: CSARDEGSSVWQYF. As DNA, the CDR3 is TGCAGTGCTAGAGATGAGGGATCCTCCGTATGGCAGTACTTC.

The gene calls are TRBV20-1 and TRBJ2-7, with D perhaps matching TRBD1 or TRBD2 (7 bases each). The CDR3 has 14 residues. The germline V gene has CDR1 DFQATT and CDR2 SNEGSKA (reference sequence). V was trimmed by 5 bases and J by 3 bases, leaving 17 bases between them. CDR3 DNA: TGCAGTGCTGGGGGGGGGAGGGGGCTCTACGAGCAGTACTTC. It yields the protein CSAGGGRGLYEQYF.

The CDR3 DNA reads TGTGCCACCAGCAGAGTAGGGTCGGGACTAGCGGGAGTTGACAAAAACATTCAGTACTTC. Amino acids: CATSRVGSGLAGVDKNIQYF. This chain uses TRBV15 with TRBJ2-4; 14 bases agree with TRBD2. The germline V gene encodes CDR1 LNHNV and CDR2 YYDKDF (reference sequence). The CDR3 is 20 amino acids. The junction had 11 bases not matched to a gene; V was cut back by 1 base and J by 3 bases.